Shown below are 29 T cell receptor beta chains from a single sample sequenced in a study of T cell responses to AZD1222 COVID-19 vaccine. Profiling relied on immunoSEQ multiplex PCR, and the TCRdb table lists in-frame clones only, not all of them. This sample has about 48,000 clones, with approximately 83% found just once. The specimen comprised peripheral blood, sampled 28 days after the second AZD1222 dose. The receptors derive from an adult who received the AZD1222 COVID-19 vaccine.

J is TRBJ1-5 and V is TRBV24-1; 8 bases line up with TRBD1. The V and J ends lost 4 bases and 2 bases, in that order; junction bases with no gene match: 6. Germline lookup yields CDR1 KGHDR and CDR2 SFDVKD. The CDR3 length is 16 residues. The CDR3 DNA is TGTGCCACCAGTGACCCCTCGACAGGGGGCAATCAGCCCCAGCATTTT. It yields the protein CATSDPSTGGNQPQHF.

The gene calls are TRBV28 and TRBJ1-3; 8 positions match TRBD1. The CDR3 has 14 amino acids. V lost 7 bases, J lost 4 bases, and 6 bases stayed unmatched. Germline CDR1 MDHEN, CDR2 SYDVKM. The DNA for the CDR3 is TGTGCCAGCACCCTCAGGGGGCCGGGAAACACCATATATTTT. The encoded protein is CASTLRGPGNTIYF. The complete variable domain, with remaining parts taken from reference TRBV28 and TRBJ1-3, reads DVKVTQSSRYLVKRTGEKVFLECVQDMDHENMFWYRQDPGLGLRLIYFSYDVKMKEKGDIPEGYSVSREKKERFSLILESASTNQTSMYLCASTLRGPGNTIYFGEGSWLTVV.

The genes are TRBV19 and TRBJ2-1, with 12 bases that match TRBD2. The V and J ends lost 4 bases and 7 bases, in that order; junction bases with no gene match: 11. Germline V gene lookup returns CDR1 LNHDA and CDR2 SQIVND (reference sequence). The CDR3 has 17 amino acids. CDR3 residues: CASSTQTTSGSRNEQFF. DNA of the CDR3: TGTGCCAGTAGTACCCAAACGACTAGCGGGAGTAGGAATGAGCAGTTCTTC.

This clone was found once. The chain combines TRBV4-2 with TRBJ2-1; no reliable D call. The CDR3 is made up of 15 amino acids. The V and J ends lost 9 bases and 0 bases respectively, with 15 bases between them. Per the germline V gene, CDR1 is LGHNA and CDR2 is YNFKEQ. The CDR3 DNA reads TGTGCCAGTAACCGTCTGGGCAGCTCCTACAATGAGCAGTTCTTC. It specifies CASNRLGSSYNEQFF.

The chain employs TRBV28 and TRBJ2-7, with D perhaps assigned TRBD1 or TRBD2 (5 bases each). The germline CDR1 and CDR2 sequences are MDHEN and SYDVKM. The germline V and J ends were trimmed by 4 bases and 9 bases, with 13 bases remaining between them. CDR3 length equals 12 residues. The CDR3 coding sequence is TGTGCCAGCAGTTCGTACGGGGCTGTGCAGTACTTC. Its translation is CASSSYGAVQYF.

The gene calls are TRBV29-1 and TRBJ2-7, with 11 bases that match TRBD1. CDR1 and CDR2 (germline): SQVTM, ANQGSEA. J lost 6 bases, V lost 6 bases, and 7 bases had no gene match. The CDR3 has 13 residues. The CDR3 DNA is TGCAGCGTAAGGACAGGGGGCGCCGGCGAGCAGTACTTC. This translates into CSVRTGGAGEQYF.

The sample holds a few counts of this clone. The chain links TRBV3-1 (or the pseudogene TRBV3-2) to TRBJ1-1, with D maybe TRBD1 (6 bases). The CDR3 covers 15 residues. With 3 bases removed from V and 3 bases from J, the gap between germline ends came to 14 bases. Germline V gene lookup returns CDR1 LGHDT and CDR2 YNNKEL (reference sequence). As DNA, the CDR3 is TGTGCCAGCAGCCATCACAGGGATGGGTACACTGAAGCTTTCTTT. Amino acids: CASSHHRDGYTEAFF.

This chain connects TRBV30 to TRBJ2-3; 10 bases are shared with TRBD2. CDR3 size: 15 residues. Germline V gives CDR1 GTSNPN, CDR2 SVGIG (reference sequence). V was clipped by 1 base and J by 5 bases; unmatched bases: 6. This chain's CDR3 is CAWSGQASGGDTQYF. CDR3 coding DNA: TGTGCCTGGAGTGGGCAGGCTAGCGGGGGAGATACGCAGTATTTT.

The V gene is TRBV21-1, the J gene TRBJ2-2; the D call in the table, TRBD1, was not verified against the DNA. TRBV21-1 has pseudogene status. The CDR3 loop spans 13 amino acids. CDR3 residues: CASSARVGGELFF. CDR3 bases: TGTGCCAGCAGCGCCAGGGTAGGCGGGGAGCTGTTTTTT.

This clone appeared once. The CDR3 reads CASSIRRLAGTSSYNEQFF. The CDR3 DNA sequence: TGTGCCAGTAGTATAAGACGGCTAGCGGGTACCAGCTCCTACAATGAGCAGTTCTTC. The chain uses TRBV19 and TRBJ2-1; 8 bases match TRBD2. CDR3 length equals 19 residues. Losses at the gene ends were 2 bases for V and 0 bases for J; bases not matched to a gene: 12. The germline V gene encodes CDR1 LNHDA and CDR2 SQIVND (reference sequence).

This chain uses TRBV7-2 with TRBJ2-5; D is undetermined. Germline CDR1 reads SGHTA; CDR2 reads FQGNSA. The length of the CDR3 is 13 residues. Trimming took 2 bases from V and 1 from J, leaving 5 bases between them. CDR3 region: CASSLFAQETQYF. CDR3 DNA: TGTGCCAGCAGCTTATTTGCCCAAGAGACCCAGTACTTC.

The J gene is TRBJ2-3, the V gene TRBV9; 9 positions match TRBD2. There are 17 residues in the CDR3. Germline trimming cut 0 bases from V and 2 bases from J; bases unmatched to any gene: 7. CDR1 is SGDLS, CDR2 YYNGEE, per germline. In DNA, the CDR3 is TGTGCCAGCAGCGTAGGGGCTAGCGGGATGGTCACAGATACGCAGTATTTT. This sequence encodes CASSVGASGMVTDTQYF.

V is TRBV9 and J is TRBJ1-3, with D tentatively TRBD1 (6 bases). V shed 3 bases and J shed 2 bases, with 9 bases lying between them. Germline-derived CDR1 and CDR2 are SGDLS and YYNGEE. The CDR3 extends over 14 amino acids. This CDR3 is CASSATGPGNTIYF. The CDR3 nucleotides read TGTGCCAGCAGCGCAACAGGGCCTGGAAACACCATATATTTT.

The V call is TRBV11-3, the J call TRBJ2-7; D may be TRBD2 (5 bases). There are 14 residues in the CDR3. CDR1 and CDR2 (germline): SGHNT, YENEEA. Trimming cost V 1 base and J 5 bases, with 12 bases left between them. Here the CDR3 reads CASSLGRGNDEQYF. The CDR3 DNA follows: TGTGCCAGCAGCTTAGGCCGAGGGAATGACGAGCAGTACTTC. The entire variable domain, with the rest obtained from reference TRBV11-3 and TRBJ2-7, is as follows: EAGVVQSPRYKIIEKKQPVAFWCNPISGHNTLYWYLQNLGQGPELLIRYENEEAVDDSQLPKDRFSAERLKGVDSTLKIQPAELGDSAVYLCASSLGRGNDEQYFGPGTRLTVT.

CDR3 nucleotide sequence: TGCGCCAGCAGCCAAGAACCCAGCTCCTACGAGCAGTACTTC. Its translation is CASSQEPSSYEQYF. This chain links TRBV4-3 with TRBJ2-7; D gene ambiguous. Germline V lookup: CDR1 LGHNA, CDR2 YSLEER. This CDR3 has 14 amino acids. Deletions cut 0 bases from V and 0 bases from J, with 6 bases between.

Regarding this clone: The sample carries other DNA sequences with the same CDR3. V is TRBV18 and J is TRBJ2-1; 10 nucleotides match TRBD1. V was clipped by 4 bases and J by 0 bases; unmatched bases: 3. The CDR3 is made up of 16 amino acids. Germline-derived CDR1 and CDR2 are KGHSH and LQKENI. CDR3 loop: CASSLRTGGSYNEQFF. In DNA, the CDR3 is TGTGCCAGCTCACTGCGGACAGGGGGCTCCTACAATGAGCAGTTCTTC.

The CDR3 DNA follows: TGTGCCAGCAGCCAACTTGCAACTAATGAAAAACTGTTTTTT. Its protein product is CASSQLATNEKLFF. The V and J genes are TRBV9 and TRBJ1-4; D call uncertain. The CDR3 extends over 14 amino acids. CDR1 is SGDLS, CDR2 YYNGEE, per germline. Trimming took 4 bases from V and 0 from J, leaving 7 bases between them.

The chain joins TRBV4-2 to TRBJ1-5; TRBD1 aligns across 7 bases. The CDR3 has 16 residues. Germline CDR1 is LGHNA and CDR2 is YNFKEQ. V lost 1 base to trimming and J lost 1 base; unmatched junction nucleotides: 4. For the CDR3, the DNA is TGTGCCAGCAGCCAAGTAGGGGGCCTAAGCAATCAGCCCCAGCATTTT. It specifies CASSQVGGLSNQPQHF.

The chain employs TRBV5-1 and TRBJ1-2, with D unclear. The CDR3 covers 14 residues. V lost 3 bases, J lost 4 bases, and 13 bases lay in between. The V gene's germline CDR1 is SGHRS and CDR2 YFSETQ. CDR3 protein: CASSSPTGGYGYTF. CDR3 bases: TGCGCCAGCAGCTCCCCGACGGGTGGCTATGGCTACACCTTC.

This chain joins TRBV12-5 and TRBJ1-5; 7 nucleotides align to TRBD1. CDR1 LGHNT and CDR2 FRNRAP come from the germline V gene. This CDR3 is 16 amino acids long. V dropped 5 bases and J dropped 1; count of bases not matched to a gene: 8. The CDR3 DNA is TGTGCTAGTGGTCCAAGCGGACAGGAAAGCAATCAGCCCCAGCATTTT. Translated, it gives CASGPSGQESNQPQHF.

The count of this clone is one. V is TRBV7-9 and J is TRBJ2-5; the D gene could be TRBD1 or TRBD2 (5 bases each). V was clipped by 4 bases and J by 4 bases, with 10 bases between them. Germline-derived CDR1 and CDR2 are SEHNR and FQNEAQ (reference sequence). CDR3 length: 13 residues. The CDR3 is CASSSQAGETQYF. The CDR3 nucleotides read TGTGCCAGCAGCTCACAGGCGGGAGAGACCCAGTACTTC.

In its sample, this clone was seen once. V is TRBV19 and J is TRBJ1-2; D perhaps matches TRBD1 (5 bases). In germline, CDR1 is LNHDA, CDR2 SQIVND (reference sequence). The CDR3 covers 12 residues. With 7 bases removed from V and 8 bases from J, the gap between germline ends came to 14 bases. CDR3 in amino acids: CASNSGTRGYTF. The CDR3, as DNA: TGTGCCAGTAACTCAGGGACCCGCGGCTACACCTTC.

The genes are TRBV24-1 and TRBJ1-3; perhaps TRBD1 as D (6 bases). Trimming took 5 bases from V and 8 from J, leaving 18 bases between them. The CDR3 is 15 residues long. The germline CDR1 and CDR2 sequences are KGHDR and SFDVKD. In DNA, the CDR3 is TGTGCCACCAGTGTCTACCTTAACAGGGTAGACACCATATATTTT. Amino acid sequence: CATSVYLNRVDTIYF.

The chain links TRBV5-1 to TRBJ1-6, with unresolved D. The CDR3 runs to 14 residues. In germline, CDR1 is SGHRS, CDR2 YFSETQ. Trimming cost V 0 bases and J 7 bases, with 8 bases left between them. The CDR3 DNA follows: TGCGCCAGCAGCTTGGGATCTGGAAATTCACCCCTCCACTTT. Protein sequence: CASSLGSGNSPLHF.

The CDR3 here is CASSPGTSGFTDTQYF. The CDR3 DNA reads TGTGCCAGCAGTCCCGGGACTAGCGGTTTCACAGATACGCAGTATTTT. The rearrangement joins TRBV7-9 to TRBJ2-3, with 11 bases that match TRBD2. The germline V gene has CDR1 SEHNR and CDR2 FQNEAQ (reference sequence). Unmatched junction bases numbered 7, after V lost 6 bases and J lost 2 bases. The CDR3 covers 16 residues.

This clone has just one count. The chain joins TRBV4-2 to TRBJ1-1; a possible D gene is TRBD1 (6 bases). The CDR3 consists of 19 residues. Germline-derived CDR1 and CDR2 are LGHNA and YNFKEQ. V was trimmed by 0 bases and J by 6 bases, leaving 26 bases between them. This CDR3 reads CASSQERGPEVVGSAEAFF. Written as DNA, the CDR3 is TGTGCCAGCAGCCAAGAACGGGGGCCTGAGGTTGTCGGTTCCGCTGAAGCTTTCTTT.

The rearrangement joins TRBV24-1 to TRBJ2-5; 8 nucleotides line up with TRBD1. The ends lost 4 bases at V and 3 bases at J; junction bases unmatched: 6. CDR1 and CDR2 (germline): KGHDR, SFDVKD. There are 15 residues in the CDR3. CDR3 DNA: TGTGCCACCAGTGAGCCCGGGACAGGTGAAGAGACCCAGTACTTC. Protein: CATSEPGTGEETQYF.

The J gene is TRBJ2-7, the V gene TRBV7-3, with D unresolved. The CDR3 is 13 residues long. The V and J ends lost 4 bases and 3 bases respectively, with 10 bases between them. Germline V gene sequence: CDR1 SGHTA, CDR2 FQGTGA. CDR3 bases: TGTGCCAGCAGCTCTCGAGACGGCTACGAGCAGTACTTC. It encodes CASSSRDGYEQYF.

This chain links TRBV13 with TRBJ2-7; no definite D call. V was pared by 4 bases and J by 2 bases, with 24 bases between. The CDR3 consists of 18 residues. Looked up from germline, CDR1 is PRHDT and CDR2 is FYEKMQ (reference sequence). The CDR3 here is CASSSPAPGTTEPYEQYF. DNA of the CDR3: TGTGCCAGCAGCTCCCCGGCCCCTGGTACAACCGAACCCTACGAGCAGTACTTC.